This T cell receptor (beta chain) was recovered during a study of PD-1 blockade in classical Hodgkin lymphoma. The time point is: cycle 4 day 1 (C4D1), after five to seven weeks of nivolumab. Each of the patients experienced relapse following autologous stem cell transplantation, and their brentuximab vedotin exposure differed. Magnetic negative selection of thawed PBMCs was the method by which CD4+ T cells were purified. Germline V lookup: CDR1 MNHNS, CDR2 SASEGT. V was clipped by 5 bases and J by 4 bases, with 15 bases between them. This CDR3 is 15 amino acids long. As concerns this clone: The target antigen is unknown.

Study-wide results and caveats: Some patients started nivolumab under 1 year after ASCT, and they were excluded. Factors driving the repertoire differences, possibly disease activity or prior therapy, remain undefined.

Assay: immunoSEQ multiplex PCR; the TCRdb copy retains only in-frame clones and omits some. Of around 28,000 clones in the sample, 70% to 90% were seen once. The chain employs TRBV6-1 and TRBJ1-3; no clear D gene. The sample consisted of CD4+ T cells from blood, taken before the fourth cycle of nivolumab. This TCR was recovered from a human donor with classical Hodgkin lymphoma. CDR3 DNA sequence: TGTGCCAGCAGTCTTGAATTCCCCTCCGGAAACACCATATATTTT. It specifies CASSLEFPSGNTIYF.